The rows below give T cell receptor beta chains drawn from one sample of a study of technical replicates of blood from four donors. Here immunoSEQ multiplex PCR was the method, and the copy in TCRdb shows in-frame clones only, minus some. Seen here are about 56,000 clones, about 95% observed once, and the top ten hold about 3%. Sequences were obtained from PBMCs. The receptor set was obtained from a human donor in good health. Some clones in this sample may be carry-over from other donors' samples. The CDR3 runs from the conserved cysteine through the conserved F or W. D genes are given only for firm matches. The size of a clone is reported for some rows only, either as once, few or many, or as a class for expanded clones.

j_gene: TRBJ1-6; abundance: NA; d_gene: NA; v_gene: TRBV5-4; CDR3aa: CASSPYNSPLHF; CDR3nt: TGTGCCAGCAGCCCGTATAATTCACCCCTCCACTTT
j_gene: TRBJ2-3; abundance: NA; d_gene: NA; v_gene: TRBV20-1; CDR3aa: CSAIRGESRYF; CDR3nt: TGCAGTGCTATACGTGGAGAGTCACGGTATTTT
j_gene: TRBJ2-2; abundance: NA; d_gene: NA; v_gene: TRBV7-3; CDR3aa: CASSWGRRGTGELFF; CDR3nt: TGTGCCAGCAGCTGGGGACGGAGGGGCACCGGGGAGCTGTTTTTT
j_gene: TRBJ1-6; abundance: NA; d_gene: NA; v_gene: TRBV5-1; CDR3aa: CASSGLQGRGSPLHF; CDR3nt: TGCGCCAGCAGCGGGTTACAGGGTCGCGGATCACCCCTCCACTTT
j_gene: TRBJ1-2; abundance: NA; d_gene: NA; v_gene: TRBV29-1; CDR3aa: CSGGPFYGYTF; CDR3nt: TGCAGCGGGGGGCCGTTCTATGGCTACACCTTC
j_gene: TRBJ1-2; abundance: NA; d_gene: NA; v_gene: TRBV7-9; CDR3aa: CASSPSAVLGF; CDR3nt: TGTGCCAGCAGCCCCTCGGCGGTTTTAGGCTTC
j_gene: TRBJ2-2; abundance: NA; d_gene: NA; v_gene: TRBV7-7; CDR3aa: CASSGRTQGGGVGTGELFF; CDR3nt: TGTGCCAGCAGCGGGCGGACGCAGGGGGGCGGCGTTGGAACCGGGGAGCTGTTTTTT
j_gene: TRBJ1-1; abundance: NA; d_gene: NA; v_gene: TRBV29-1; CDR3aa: CSVEGHGGRGNTEAFF; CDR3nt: TGCAGCGTTGAGGGTCATGGGGGCAGGGGGAACACTGAAGCTTTCTTT
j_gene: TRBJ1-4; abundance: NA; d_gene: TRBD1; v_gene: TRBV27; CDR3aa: CASSFSYRTGYEKLFF; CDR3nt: TGTGCCAGCAGTTTTTCGTATAGGACAGGGTACGAAAAACTGTTTTTT
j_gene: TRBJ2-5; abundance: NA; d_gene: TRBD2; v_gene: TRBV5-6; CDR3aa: CASSTTSGLQETQYF; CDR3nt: TGTGCCAGCAGCACGACTAGCGGGCTACAAGAGACCCAGTACTTC
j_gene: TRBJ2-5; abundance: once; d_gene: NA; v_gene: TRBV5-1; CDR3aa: CASSLAGETQYF; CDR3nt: TGCGCCAGCAGCTTGGCCGGGGAGACCCAGTACTTC
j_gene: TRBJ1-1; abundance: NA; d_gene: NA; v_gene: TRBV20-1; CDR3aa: CSATRNTEAFF; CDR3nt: TGCAGTGCTACGCGTAACACTGAAGCTTTCTTT
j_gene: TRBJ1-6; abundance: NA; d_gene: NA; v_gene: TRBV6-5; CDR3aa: CASRSNSYNSPLHF; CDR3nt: TGTGCCAGCAGGTCCAACTCCTATAATTCACCCCTCCACTTT
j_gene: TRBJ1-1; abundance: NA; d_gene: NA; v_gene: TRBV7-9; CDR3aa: CASSFVASITEAFF; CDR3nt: TGTGCCAGCAGCTTTGTAGCCAGTATCACTGAAGCTTTCTTT
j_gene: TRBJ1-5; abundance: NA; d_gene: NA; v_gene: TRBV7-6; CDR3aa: CASSVLANQPQHF; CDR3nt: TGTGCCAGCAGCGTACTTGCGAATCAGCCCCAGCATTTT
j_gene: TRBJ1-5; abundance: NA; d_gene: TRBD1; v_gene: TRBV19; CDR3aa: CASWTGAFNQPQHF; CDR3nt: TGTGCCAGTTGGACAGGGGCTTTCAATCAGCCCCAGCATTTT
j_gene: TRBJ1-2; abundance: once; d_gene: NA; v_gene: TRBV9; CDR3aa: CASSPNTGYYGYTF; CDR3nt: TGTGCCAGCAGCCCAAATACAGGGTACTATGGCTACACCTTC
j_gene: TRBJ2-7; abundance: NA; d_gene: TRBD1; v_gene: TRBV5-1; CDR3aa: CASSAGQGGGQYF; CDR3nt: TGCGCCAGCAGCGCAGGACAGGGGGGAGGGCAGTACTTC
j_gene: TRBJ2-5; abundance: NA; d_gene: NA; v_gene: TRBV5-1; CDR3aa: CASSAEVGVQETQYF; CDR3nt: TGCGCCAGCAGCGCGGAGGTCGGGGTTCAAGAGACCCAGTACTTC
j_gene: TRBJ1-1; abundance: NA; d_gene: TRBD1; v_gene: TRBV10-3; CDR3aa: CAISESRGLTTEAFF; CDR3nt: TGTGCCATCAGTGAGTCGAGGGGGCTGACCACTGAAGCTTTCTTT
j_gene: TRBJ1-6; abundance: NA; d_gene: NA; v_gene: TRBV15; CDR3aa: CATSRDPQGNSPLHF; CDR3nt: TGTGCCACCAGCAGAGATCCCCAGGGTAATTCACCCCTCCACTTT
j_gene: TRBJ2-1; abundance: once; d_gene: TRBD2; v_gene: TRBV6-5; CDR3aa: CASSGTSGAVLF; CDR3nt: TGTGCCAGTTCCGGGACTAGCGGGGCGGTACTCTTC
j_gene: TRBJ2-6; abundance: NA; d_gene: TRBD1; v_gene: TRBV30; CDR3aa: CAWGRDRVPGANVLTF; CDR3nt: TGTGCCTGGGGGCGGGACAGGGTTCCCGGGGCCAACGTCCTGACTTTC
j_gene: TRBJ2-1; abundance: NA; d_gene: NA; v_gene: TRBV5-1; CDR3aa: CASARDLWNNEQFF; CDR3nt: TGCGCCAGCGCCCGGGACTTGTGGAACAATGAGCAGTTCTTC
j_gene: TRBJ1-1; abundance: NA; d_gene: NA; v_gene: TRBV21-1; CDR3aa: CASSNWDREDTEAFF; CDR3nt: TGTGCCAGCAGCAATTGGGACAGGGAGGACACTGAAGCTTTCTTT
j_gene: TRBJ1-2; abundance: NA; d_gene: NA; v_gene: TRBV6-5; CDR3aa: CASSYDSSNYGYTF; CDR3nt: TGTGCCAGCAGTTACGACAGTTCTAACTATGGCTACACCTTC
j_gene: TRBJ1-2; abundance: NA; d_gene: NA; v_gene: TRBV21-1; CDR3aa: CASSLITAVYGYTF; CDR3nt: TGTGCCAGCAGCTTGATTACAGCTGTCTATGGCTACACCTTC
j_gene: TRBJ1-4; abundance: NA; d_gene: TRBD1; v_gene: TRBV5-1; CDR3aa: CASSIGQGLGEKLFF; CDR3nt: TGCGCCAGCAGCATCGGACAGGGCCTAGGGGAAAAACTGTTTTTT
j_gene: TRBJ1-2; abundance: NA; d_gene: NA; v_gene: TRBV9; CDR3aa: CASSAPGGSDYGYTF; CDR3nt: TGTGCCAGCAGTGCTCCCGGGGGGTCTGACTATGGCTACACCTTC